The rows below give T cell receptor beta chains drawn from one sample of a study of Graves' ophthalmopathy and Graves' hyperthyroidism. TCRdb reanalysed the multiplex PCR reads using MiXCR and keeps one entry per CDR3 protein. The sample shows more than 1,000,000 distinct CDR3 sequences, around a third of them seen only once. Sample: peripheral blood or thyroid tissue (not recorded which). The receptor set was obtained from an adult man with Graves' hyperthyroidism. CDR3s include the opening cysteine and the closing phenylalanine or tryptophan. The order of the fields is clone size, D gene, J gene, V gene, CDR3 protein, CDR3 DNA. The D gene is left open where the match is weak. Clone size is given for some rows only: seen once, a few or many times, or a class if the clone is expanded.

size: NA; D: TRBD1; J: TRBJ1-4; V: TRBV7-8; CDR3: CASRSGTAATNEKLFF; DNA: TGTGCCAGCAGGTCTGGGACAGCGGCAACTAATGAAAAACTGTTTTTT
size: many; D: NA; J: TRBJ2-7; V: TRBV5-4; CDR3: CASSSAFNHEQYF; DNA: TGTGCCAGCAGCTCGGCCTTCAACCACGAGCAGTACTTC
size: NA; D: NA; J: TRBJ1-1; V: TRBV4-3; CDR3: CASSQGKGNTEAFF; DNA: TGCGCCAGCAGCCAGGGCAAGGGGAACACTGAAGCTTTCTTT
size: many; D: NA; J: TRBJ2-2; V: TRBV7-2; CDR3: CASSLSRAGELFF; DNA: TGTGCCAGCAGCCTCTCGAGAGCCGGGGAGCTGTTTTTT
size: NA; D: NA; J: TRBJ1-1; V: TRBV29-1; CDR3: CSTVGKGNTEAFF; DNA: TGCAGCACCGTGGGAAAGGGGAACACTGAAGCTTTCTTT
size: NA; D: NA; J: TRBJ2-1; V: TRBV14; CDR3: CATSQLQETQFF; DNA: TGTGCCACCAGCCAACTCCAAGAGACCCAGTTCTTC
size: many; D: NA; J: TRBJ1-6; V: TRBV4-1; CDR3: CASSQGNSPLHF; DNA: TGTGCCAGCAGCCAGGGAAATTCACCCCTCCACTTT
size: many; D: NA; J: TRBJ2-7; V: TRBV19; CDR3: CASSGLPYEQYF; DNA: TGTGCCAGTAGCGGCCTACCCTACGAGCAGTACTTC
size: many; D: NA; J: TRBJ1-5; V: TRBV19; CDR3: CASSGGTNSNQPQHF; DNA: TGTGCCAGTAGTGGAGGAACTAATAGCAATCAGCCCCAGCATTTT
size: NA; D: NA; J: TRBJ2-2; V: TRBV4-3; CDR3: CASSQDLRGFTGELFF; DNA: TGCGCCAGCAGCCAAGATTTGAGGGGTTTCACCGGGGAGCTGTTTTTT
size: many; D: NA; J: TRBJ1-6; V: TRBV20-1; CDR3: CSARGPLGNGNSPLHF; DNA: TGCAGTGCTAGAGGCCCGTTAGGAAACGGTAATTCACCCCTCCACTTT
size: NA; D: TRBD1; J: TRBJ2-7; V: TRBV9; CDR3: CASSSRDRGGYEQYF; DNA: TGTGCCAGCTCGTCAAGGGACAGGGGAGGCTACGAGCAGTACTTC
size: many; D: NA; J: TRBJ2-7; V: TRBV7-9; CDR3: CASSLDRGTHAYEQYF; DNA: TGTGCCAGCAGCTTAGATCGGGGGACACACGCATACGAGCAGTACTTC
size: NA; D: NA; J: TRBJ1-1; V: TRBV2; CDR3: CASSEIAILTEAFF; DNA: TGTGCCAGCAGTGAAATTGCGATCCTCACTGAAGCTTTCTTT
size: NA; D: NA; J: TRBJ2-3; V: TRBV29-1; CDR3: CSVEELVSATQYF; DNA: TGCAGCGTTGAAGAGTTGGTGAGTGCTACGCAGTATTTT
size: few; D: NA; J: TRBJ2-7; V: TRBV6-2/TRBV6-3; CDR3: CASSRDGPYYEQYF; DNA: TGTGCCAGCAGCAGGGACGGGCCATACTACGAGCAGTACTTC
size: NA; D: TRBD1; J: TRBJ2-5; V: TRBV12-3/TRBV12-4; CDR3: CASSYYRQGGGETQYF; DNA: TGTGCCAGCAGTTACTACCGACAGGGGGGTGGTGAGACCCAGTACTTC
size: many; D: NA; J: TRBJ2-7; V: TRBV20-1; CDR3: CSTRGTVSSYEQYF; DNA: TGCAGTACCAGGGGAACAGTTAGCTCCTACGAGCAGTACTTC
size: many; D: NA; J: TRBJ1-1; V: TRBV19; CDR3: CASSTGVGPLNTEAFF; DNA: TGTGCCAGTAGTACAGGCGTTGGCCCTTTGAACACTGAAGCTTTCTTT
size: NA; D: TRBD1; J: TRBJ2-7; V: TRBV5-1; CDR3: CASSEGGGTVRFDEQYF; DNA: TGCGCCAGCAGCGAAGGGGGCGGAACTGTTCGATTTGACGAGCAGTACTTC
size: NA; D: NA; J: TRBJ1-1; V: TRBV29-1; CDR3: CSLSQNTMNTEAFF; DNA: TGCAGCTTGTCCCAGAATACAATGAACACTGAAGCTTTCTTT
size: many; D: NA; J: TRBJ2-7; V: TRBV11-2; CDR3: CASSDGTYEQYF; DNA: TGTGCCAGCAGCGACGGGACCTACGAGCAGTACTTC
size: NA; D: TRBD1; J: TRBJ2-7; V: TRBV19; CDR3: CASSPGQKSEQYF; DNA: TGTGCCAGTAGTCCGGGACAGAAGAGCGAGCAGTACTTC
size: NA; D: NA; J: TRBJ2-7; V: TRBV13; CDR3: CASSLGGGTEQYF; DNA: TGTGCCAGCAGCTTAGGAGGAGGGACTGAGCAGTACTTC
size: NA; D: NA; J: TRBJ2-7; V: TRBV5-6; CDR3: CASSLVDGFSYEQYF; DNA: TGTGCCAGCAGCTTGGTGGACGGATTCTCCTACGAGCAGTACTTC
size: NA; D: NA; J: TRBJ2-7; V: TRBV28; CDR3: CASSLRQTVSYEQYF; DNA: TGTGCCAGCAGTTTGAGACAGACAGTATCCTACGAGCAGTACTTC
size: NA; D: NA; J: TRBJ1-4; V: TRBV10-3; CDR3: CASSRGPGTRNEKLFF; DNA: TGTGCCAGCTCACGAGGGCCCGGGACCAGAAATGAAAAACTGTTTTTT
size: NA; D: NA; J: TRBJ2-5; V: TRBV10-3; CDR3: CAIRGDEETQYF; DNA: TGTGCCATCAGGGGCGACGAAGAGACCCAGTACTTC
size: NA; D: TRBD1; J: TRBJ2-3; V: TRBV5-4; CDR3: CASSLVIQGETDTQYF; DNA: TGTGCCAGCAGCTTGGTCATACAGGGGGAAACAGATACGCAGTATTTT
size: NA; D: NA; J: TRBJ1-4; V: TRBV6-6; CDR3: CASMGNGEKLFF; DNA: TGTGCCAGCATGGGAAACGGCGAAAAACTGTTTTTT
size: NA; D: NA; J: TRBJ2-5; V: TRBV7-3; CDR3: CASSGGRVETQYF; DNA: TGTGCCAGCAGTGGGGGCAGGGTGGAGACCCAGTACTTC
size: NA; D: NA; J: TRBJ1-2; V: TRBV10-3; CDR3: CAISLRDGYTF; DNA: TGTGCCATCAGTCTGCGGGATGGCTACACCTTC
size: NA; D: NA; J: TRBJ2-2; V: TRBV2; CDR3: CASSVSSANTGELFF; DNA: TGTGCCAGCAGTGTTTCTAGCGCGAACACCGGGGAGCTGTTTTTT
size: NA; D: NA; J: TRBJ1-1; V: TRBV11-2; CDR3: CASSPQLTNTEAFF; DNA: TGTGCCAGCAGCCCACAGCTTACGAACACTGAAGCTTTCTTT
size: NA; D: TRBD1; J: TRBJ1-2; V: TRBV24-1; CDR3: CATSDEAGGSYGYTF; DNA: TGTGCCACCAGTGATGAAGCAGGGGGCTCCTACGGCTACACCTTC
size: NA; D: TRBD1; J: TRBJ1-2; V: TRBV11-2; CDR3: CASRTGPGYTF; DNA: TGTGCCAGCAGGACAGGGCCTGGCTACACCTTC
size: NA; D: NA; J: TRBJ1-1; V: TRBV7-9; CDR3: CASSLNPSEAFF; DNA: TGTGCCAGCAGCTTAAATCCTTCTGAAGCTTTCTTT
size: many; D: NA; J: TRBJ2-2; V: TRBV24-1; CDR3: CATSERPGDGELFF; DNA: TGTGCCACCAGTGAAAGGCCAGGGGACGGGGAGCTGTTTTTT
size: NA; D: TRBD1; J: TRBJ2-7; V: TRBV15; CDR3: CATSIYPRGDREGQYF; DNA: TGTGCCACCAGTATATACCCCAGGGGGGACAGGGAAGGGCAGTACTTC
size: few; D: NA; J: TRBJ1-1; V: TRBV10-3; CDR3: CAIRQQAFMNTEAFF; DNA: TGTGCCATCAGGCAACAGGCCTTCATGAACACTGAAGCTTTCTTT
size: NA; D: NA; J: TRBJ1-2; V: TRBV6-2/TRBV6-3; CDR3: CASSPLNGYTF; DNA: TGTGCCAGCAGTCCCTTAAATGGCTACACCTTC
size: NA; D: TRBD1; J: TRBJ2-5; V: TRBV7-9; CDR3: CASSLSGTGVTQYF; DNA: TGTGCCAGCAGTTTATCCGGGACAGGGGTGACCCAGTACTTC
size: NA; D: NA; J: TRBJ2-5; V: TRBV10-2; CDR3: CAPQETQYF; DNA: TGCGCCCCGCAAGAGACCCAGTACTTC
size: NA; D: TRBD1; J: TRBJ1-5; V: TRBV4-1; CDR3: CASSPELTGMEPQHF; DNA: TGCGCCAGCAGCCCAGAATTGACAGGGATGGAGCCCCAGCATTTT
size: many; D: NA; J: TRBJ1-2; V: TRBV29-1; CDR3: CSVEARVNYGYTF; DNA: TGCAGCGTTGAAGCCAGGGTTAACTATGGCTACACCTTC
size: NA; D: NA; J: TRBJ2-2; V: TRBV12-3/TRBV12-4; CDR3: CASSFTTSIGELFF; DNA: TGTGCCAGCAGTTTCACGACTTCTATCGGGGAGCTGTTTTTT
size: NA; D: NA; J: TRBJ1-3; V: TRBV4-1; CDR3: CASSPTTGSVNTIYF; DNA: TGCGCCAGCAGCCCAACTACAGGGTCTGTAAACACCATATATTTT
size: many; D: NA; J: TRBJ1-2; V: TRBV5-1; CDR3: CASSLSGSYTF; DNA: TGCGCCAGCAGCTTATCGGGAAGCTACACCTTC
size: NA; D: TRBD2; J: TRBJ2-1; V: TRBV29-1; CDR3: CSVEVVAGGTINEQFF; DNA: TGCAGCGTTGAAGTCGTAGCGGGAGGGACGATCAATGAGCAGTTCTTC
size: few; D: NA; J: TRBJ2-5; V: TRBV7-2; CDR3: CASSLQGGSETQYF; DNA: TGTGCCAGCAGCTTACAGGGAGGTTCGGAGACCCAGTACTTC
size: many; D: NA; J: TRBJ1-1; V: TRBV2; CDR3: CASSEVQGTSTEAFF; DNA: TGTGCCAGCAGTGAAGTCCAGGGAACGAGCACTGAAGCTTTCTTT
size: many; D: NA; J: TRBJ1-1; V: TRBV5-1; CDR3: CASSLRTLRGDTEAFF; DNA: TGCGCCAGCAGCTTGCGTACTCTTCGGGGGGACACTGAAGCTTTCTTT
size: many; D: NA; J: TRBJ1-5; V: TRBV10-3; CDR3: CAISRGNSNQPQHF; DNA: TGTGCCATCAGTAGAGGCAATAGCAATCAGCCCCAGCATTTT
size: many; D: NA; J: TRBJ1-3; V: TRBV10-3; CDR3: CAITSSWFLYF; DNA: TGTGCCATCACCAGCTCCTGGTTCCTATATTTT
size: NA; D: NA; J: TRBJ2-2; V: TRBV7-2; CDR3: CASSLILSLQGSGELFF; DNA: TGTGCCAGCAGCTTAATCCTTAGCCTGCAGGGGTCCGGGGAGCTGTTTTTT